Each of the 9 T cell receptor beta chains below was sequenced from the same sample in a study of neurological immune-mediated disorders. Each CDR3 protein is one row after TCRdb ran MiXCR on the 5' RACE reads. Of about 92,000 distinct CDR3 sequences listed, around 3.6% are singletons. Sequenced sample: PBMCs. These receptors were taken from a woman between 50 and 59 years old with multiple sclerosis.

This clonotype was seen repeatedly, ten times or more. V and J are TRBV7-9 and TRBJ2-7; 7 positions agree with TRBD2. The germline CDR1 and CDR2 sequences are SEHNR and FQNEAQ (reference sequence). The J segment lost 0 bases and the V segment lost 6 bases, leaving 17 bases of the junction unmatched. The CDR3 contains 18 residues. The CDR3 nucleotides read TGTGCCAGCAGGCCCGGGACGAGTTGGGACTATAGCTCCTACGAGCAGTACTTC. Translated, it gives CASRPGTSWDYSSYEQYF.

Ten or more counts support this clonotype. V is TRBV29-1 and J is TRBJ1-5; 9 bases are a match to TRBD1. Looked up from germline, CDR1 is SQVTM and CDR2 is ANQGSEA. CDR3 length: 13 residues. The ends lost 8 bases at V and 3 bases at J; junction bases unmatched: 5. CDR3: CSIRQGVNQPQHF. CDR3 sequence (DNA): TGCAGCATCAGACAGGGGGTCAATCAGCCCCAGCATTTT.

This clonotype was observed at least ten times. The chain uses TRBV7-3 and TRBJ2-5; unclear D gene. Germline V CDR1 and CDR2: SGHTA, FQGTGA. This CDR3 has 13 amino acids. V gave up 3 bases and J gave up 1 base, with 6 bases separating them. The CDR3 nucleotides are TGTGCCAGCAGCTTTGGAAGCCAAGAGACCCAGTACTTC. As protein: CASSFGSQETQYF.

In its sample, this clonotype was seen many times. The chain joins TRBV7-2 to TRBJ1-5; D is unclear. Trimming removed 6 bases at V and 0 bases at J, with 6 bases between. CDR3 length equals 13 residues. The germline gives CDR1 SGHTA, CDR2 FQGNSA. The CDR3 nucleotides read TGTGCCAGCAGTCCCGATAGCAATCAGCCCCAGCATTTT. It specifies CASSPDSNQPQHF.

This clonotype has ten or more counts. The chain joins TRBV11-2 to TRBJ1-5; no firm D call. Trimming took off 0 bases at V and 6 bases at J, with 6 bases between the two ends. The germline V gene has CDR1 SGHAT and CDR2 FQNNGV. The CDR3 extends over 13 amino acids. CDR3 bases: TGTGCCAGCAGCTTAGATCGTCGTCAGCCCCAGCATTTT. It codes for CASSLDRRQPQHF.

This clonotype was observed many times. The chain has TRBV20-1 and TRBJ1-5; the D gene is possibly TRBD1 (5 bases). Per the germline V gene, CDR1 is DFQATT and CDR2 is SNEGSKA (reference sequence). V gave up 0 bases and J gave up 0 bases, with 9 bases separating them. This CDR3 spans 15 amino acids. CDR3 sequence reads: CSARDHGGSNQPQHF. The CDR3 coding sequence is TGCAGTGCTAGAGATCACGGGGGTAGCAATCAGCCCCAGCATTTT.

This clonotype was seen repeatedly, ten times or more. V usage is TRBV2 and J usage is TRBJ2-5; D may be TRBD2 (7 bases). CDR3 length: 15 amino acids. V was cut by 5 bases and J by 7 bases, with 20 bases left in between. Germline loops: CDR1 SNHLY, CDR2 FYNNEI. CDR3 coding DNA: TGTGCCAGCAGTCTCGAGGTTTCGGGGGGCGCGACCCAGTACTTC. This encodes CASSLEVSGGATQYF.

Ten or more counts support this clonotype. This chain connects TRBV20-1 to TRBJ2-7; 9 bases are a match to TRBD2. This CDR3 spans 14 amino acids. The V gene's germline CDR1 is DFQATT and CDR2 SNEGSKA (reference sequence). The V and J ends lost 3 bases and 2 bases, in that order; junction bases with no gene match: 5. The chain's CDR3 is CSARSSGGTYEQYF. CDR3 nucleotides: TGCAGTGCTAGGTCAAGCGGGGGGACCTACGAGCAGTACTTC.

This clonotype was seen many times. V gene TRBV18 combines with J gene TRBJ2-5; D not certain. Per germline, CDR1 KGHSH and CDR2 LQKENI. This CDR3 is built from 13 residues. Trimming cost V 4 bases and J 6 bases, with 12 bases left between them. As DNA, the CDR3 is TGTGCCAGCTCACACCCACCCCCAAAGACCCAGTACTTC. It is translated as CASSHPPPKTQYF.